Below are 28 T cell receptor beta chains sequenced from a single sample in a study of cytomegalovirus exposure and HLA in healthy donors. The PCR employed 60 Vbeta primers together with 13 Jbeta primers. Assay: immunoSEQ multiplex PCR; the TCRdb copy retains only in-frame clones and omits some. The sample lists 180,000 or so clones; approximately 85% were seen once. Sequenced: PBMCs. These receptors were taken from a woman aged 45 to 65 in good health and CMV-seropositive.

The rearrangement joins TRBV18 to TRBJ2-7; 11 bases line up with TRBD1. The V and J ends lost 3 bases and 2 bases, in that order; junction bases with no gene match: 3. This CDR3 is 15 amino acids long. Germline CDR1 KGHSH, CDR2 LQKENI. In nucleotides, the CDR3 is TGTGCCAGCTCACCTCGGGACAGGGGGGCCTACGAGCAGTACTTC. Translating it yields CASSPRDRGAYEQYF.

CDR3 nucleotide sequence: TGTGCCAGCAGGGGGACTAGCGGGGGTACGCAGTATTTT. This encodes CASRGTSGGTQYF. This chain uses TRBV2 with TRBJ2-3, with 14 positions matching TRBD2. The CDR3 runs to 13 residues. V trimming: 6 bases; J trimming: 8 bases; junction bases outside the gene matches: 1. The germline CDR1 and CDR2 sequences are SNHLY and FYNNEI.

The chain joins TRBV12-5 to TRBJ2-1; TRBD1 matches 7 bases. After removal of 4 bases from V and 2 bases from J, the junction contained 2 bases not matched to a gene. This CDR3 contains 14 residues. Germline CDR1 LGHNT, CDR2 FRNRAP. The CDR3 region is CASGWDRTYNEQFF. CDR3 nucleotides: TGTGCTAGTGGTTGGGACAGAACCTACAATGAGCAGTTCTTC. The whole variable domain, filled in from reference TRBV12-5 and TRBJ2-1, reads DARVTQTPRHKVTEMGQEVTMRCQPILGHNTVFWYRQTMMQGLELLAYFRNRAPLDDSGMPKDRFSAEMPDATLATLKIQPSEPRDSAVYFCASGWDRTYNEQFFGPGTRLTVL.

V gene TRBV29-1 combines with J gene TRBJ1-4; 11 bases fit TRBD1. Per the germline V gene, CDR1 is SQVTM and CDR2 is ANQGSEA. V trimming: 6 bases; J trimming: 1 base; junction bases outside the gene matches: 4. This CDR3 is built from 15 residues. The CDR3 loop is CSVTGQGGTNEKLFF. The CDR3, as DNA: TGCAGCGTGACGGGACAGGGGGGAACTAATGAAAAACTGTTTTTT.

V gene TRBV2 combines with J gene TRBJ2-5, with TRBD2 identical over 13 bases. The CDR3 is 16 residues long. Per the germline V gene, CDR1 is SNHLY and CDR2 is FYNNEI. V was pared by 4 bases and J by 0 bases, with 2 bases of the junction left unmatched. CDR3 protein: CASSVLAGGNQETQYF. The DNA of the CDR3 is TGTGCCAGCAGTGTACTAGCGGGGGGGAACCAAGAGACCCAGTACTTC.

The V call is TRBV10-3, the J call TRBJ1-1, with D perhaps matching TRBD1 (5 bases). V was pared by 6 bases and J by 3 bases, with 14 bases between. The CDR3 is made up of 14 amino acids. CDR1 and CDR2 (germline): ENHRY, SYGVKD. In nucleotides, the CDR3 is TGTGCCATCAGGGACGGGGGGGATGACACTGAAGCTTTCTTT. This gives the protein CAIRDGGDDTEAFF.

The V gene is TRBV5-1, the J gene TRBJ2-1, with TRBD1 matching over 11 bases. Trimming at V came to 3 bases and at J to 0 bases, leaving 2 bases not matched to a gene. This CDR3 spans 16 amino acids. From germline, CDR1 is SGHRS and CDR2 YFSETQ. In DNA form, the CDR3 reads TGCGCCAGCAGCTATGGGACAGGGGGCTCCTACAATGAGCAGTTCTTC. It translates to CASSYGTGGSYNEQFF. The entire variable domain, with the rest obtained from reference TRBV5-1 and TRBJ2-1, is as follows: KAGVTQTPRYLIKTRGQQVTLSCSPISGHRSVSWYQQTPGQGLQFLFEYFSETQRNKGNFPGRFSGRQFSNSRSEMNVSTLELGDSALYLCASSYGTGGSYNEQFFGPGTRLTVL.

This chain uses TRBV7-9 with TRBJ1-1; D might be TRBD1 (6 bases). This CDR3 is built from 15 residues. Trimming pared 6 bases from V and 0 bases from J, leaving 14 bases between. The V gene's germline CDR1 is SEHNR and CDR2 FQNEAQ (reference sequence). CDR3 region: CASSVDRYMNTEAFF. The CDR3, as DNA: TGTGCCAGCAGTGTGGACAGATACATGAACACTGAAGCTTTCTTT.

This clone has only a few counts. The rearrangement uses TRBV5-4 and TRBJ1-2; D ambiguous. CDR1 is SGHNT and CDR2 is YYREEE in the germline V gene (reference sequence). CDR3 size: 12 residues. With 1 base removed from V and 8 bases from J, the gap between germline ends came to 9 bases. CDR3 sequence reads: CASSLYGEGYTF. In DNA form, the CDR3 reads TGTGCCAGCAGCTTGTACGGGGAAGGCTACACCTTC.

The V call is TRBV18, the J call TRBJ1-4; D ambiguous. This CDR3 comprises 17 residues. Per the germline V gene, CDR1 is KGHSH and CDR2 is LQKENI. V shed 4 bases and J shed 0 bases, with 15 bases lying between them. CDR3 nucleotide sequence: TGTGCCAGCTCACTCAATCATCAGGTTGCAACTAATGAAAAACTGTTTTTT. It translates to CASSLNHQVATNEKLFF.

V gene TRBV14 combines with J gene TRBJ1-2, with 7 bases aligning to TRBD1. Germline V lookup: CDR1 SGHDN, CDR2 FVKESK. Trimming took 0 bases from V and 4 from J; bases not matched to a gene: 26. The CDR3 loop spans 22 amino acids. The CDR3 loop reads CASSQDPLGLLGTDHHLYGYTF. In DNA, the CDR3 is TGTGCCAGCAGCCAAGATCCCCTGGGCCTTTTGGGGACAGACCATCACCTCTATGGCTACACCTTC.

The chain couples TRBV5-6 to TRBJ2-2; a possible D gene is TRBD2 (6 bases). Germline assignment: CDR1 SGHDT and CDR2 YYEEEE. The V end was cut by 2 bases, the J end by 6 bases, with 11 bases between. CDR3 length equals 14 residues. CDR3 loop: CASSFRTMSGELFF. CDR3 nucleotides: TGTGCCAGCAGCTTTCGGACTATGTCCGGGGAGCTGTTTTTT. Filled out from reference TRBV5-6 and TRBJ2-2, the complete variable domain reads DAGVTQSPTHLIKTRGQQVTLRCSPKSGHDTVSWYQQALGQGPQFIFQYYEEEERQRGNFPDRFSGHQFPNYSSELNVNALLLGDSALYLCASSFRTMSGELFFGEGSRLTVL.

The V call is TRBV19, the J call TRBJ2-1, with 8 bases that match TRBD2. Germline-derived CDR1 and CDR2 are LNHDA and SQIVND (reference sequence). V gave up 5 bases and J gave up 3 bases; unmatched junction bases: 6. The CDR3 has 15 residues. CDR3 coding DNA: TGTGCCAGTAGTGCCCCGGGACTAGGCTACAATGAGCAGTTCTTC. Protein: CASSAPGLGYNEQFF. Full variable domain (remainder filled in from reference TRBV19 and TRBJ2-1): DGGITQSPKYLFRKEGQNVTLSCEQNLNHDAMYWYRQDPGQGLRLIYYSQIVNDFQKGDIAEGYSVSREKKESFPLTVTSAQKNPTAFYLCASSAPGLGYNEQFFGPGTRLTVL.

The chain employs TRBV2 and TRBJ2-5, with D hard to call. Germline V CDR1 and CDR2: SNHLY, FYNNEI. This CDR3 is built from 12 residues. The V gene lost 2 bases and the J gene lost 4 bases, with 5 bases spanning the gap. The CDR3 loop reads CASSETRETQYF. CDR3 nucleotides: TGTGCCAGCAGTGAAACAAGAGAGACCCAGTACTTC.

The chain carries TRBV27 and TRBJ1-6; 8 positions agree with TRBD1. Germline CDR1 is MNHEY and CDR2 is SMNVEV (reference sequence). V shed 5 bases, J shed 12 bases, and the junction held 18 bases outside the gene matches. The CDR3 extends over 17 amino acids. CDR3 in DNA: TGTGCCAGCAGTCCCCCGTCGGGAGTCAGGGGGCGAAGACCCCTCCACTTT. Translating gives CASSPPSGVRGRRPLHF.

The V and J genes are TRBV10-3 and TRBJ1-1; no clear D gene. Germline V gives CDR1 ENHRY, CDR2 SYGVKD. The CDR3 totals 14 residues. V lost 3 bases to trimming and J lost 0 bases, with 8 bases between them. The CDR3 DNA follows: TGTGCCATCAGTGAAGGGAGCATGAACACTGAAGCTTTCTTT. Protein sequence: CAISEGSMNTEAFF.

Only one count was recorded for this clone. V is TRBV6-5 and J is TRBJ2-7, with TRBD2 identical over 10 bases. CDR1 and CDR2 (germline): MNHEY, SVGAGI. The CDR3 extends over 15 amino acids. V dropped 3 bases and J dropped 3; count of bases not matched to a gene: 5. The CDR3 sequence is CASSYEREGVYEQYF. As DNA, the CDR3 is TGTGCCAGCAGTTATGAGCGGGAGGGCGTCTACGAGCAGTACTTC.

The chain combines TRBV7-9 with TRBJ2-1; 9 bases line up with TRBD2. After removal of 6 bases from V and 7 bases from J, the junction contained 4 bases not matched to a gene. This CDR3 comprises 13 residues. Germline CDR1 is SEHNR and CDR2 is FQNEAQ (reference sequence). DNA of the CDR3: TGTGCCAGCAGAGAAGCGGGGGGAAATGAGCAGTTCTTC. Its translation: CASREAGGNEQFF.

The CDR3 is CASSLGLGEQFF. The CDR3, as DNA: TGTGCCAGCAGTCTTGGACTCGGTGAGCAGTTCTTC. The chain links TRBV13 to TRBJ2-1; weak D call: TRBD2 (5 bases). Germline V CDR1 and CDR2: PRHDT, FYEKMQ (reference sequence). Trimming removed 6 bases from V and 9 bases from J, with 12 bases in between. The length of the CDR3 is 12 residues.

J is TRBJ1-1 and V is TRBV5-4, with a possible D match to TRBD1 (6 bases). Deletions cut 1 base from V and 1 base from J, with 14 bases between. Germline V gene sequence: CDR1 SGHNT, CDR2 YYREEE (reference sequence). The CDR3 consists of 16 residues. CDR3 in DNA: TGTGCCAGCAGCTTGACCTCGGGGGGGGCGAACACTGAAGCTTTCTTT. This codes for CASSLTSGGANTEAFF.

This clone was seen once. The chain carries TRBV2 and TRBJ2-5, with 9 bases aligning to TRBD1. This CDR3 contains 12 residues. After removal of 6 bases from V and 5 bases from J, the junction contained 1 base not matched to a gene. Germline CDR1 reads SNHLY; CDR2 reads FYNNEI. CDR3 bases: TGTGCCAGCAGAGGGACAGGGGAGACCCAGTACTTC. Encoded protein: CASRGTGETQYF.

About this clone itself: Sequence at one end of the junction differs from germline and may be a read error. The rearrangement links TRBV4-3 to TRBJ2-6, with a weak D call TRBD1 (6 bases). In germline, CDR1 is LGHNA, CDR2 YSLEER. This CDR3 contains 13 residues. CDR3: CASSLAGANGLTF. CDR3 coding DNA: TGCGCCAGCAGCCTCGCAGGGGCCAACGGCCTGACTTTC.

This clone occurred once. The CDR3 DNA reads as TGTGCCACCTCCTCGGGACAGGGCCCCTACGAGCAGTACTTC. Translating it yields CATSSGQGPYEQYF. The chain recombines TRBV10-3 with TRBJ2-7; 9 nucleotides line up with TRBD1. The V and J ends lost 10 bases and 2 bases, in that order; junction bases with no gene match: 9. CDR1 and CDR2 (germline): ENHRY, SYGVKD. This CDR3 has 14 residues.

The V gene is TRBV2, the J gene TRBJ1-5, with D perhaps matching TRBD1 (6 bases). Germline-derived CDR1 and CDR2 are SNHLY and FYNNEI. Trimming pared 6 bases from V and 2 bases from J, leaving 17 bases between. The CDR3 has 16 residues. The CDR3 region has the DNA TGTGCCAGCAGGGGTGCGAGAGGGGGTGGCAATCAGCCCCAGCATTTT. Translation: CASRGARGGGNQPQHF.

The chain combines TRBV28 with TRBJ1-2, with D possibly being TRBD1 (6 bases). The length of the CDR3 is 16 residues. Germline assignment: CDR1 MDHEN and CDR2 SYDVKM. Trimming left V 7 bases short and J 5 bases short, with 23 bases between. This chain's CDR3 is CASTTPSGGAGYGYTF. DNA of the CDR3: TGTGCCAGCACCACCCCTAGCGGGGGGGCGGGTTATGGCTACACCTTC.

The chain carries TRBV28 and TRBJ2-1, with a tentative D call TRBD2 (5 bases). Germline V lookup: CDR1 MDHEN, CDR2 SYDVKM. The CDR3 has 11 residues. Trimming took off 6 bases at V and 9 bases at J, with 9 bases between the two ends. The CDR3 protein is CASSREGEQFF. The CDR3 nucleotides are TGTGCCAGCAGCCGTGAGGGTGAGCAGTTCTTC.

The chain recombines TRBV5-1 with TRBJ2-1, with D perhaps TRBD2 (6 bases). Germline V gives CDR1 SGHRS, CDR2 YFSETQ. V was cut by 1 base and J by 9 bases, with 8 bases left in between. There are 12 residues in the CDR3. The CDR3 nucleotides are TGCGCCAGCAGCTTGAGTAGCGGTGAGCAGTTCTTC. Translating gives CASSLSSGEQFF.

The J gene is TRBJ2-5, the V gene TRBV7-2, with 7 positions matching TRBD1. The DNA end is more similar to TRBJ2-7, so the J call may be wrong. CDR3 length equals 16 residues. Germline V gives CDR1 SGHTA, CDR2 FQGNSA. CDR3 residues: CASSPTTGTVSYEQYF. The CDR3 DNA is TGTGCCAGCAGCCCAACCACCGGGACAGTTTCCTACGAGCAGTACTTC.